This T cell receptor (beta chain) was found in a study of blood T cell repertoires in COVID-19 (TCRdb year 2020). Turning to the overall study: The collaborator samples originated in the United States, Italy and Spain and spanned the acute and convalescent phases of COVID-19. Deeply sampled blood TCRbeta repertoires from subjects exposed to, actively infected with, or recovered from COVID-19 were included in the dataset. Where available, HLA class I and class II types were taken from metadata supplied by the sample provider and were not determined by assay-based typing. Nearly every sample came with metadata listing a de-identified subject ID, COVID-19 status, age in years and sex. The prospective study material was composed of cDNA or gDNA derived from T cells, B-cell-depleted T cells, or PBMCs. Samples came from the ongoing ImmuneRACE study (first 160 participants) plus 1,254 subjects from 6 global collaborators. The repertoires were made available in a free public database intended to serve as a resource for research on the immune response to SARS-CoV-2.

This clone has a handful of counts. The antigen this receptor binds is unknown. It has no much larger one-base neighbor in the sample; base qualities were not kept. TCRbeta CDR3 regions were amplified from genomic DNA by means of the immunoSEQ Assay, a bias-controlled multiplex PCR. The paper's processing steps were these. Within the assay, amplification of reference gene primers was used to estimate how many nucleated cells each sample contained. Sequence reads were collapsed and filtered to measure the absolute abundance of every unique TCRbeta CDR3 rearrangement. For each sample, productive Simpson clonality was calculated by taking the square root of Simpson's diversity index across productive rearrangements. TCRdb re-hosts the immuneACCESS table, in-frame sequences only. Its copies lack some clones; in the studies checked, an unresolved V gene accounts for under half of them, and the cause for the rest is not known. V and J calls and clone size come straight from that table; D and trimming were deduced from the DNA. Here the sample has about 130,000 clones; 84% occur a single time. The top ten clonotypes cover around 13% of the sample.

CDR1 MGHRA and CDR2 YSYEKL were looked up in the germline V gene. Including the terminal cysteine and phenylalanine, the CDR3 comprises 14 residues. Only the CDR3 DNA stays, 42 bases, in frame from base 1. Relative to germline, V is 4 bases shorter and J is 5 bases shorter, with 15 bases between their ends. The collaborating institutions used their own protocols to collect whole blood in K2EDTA tubes. For TCRbeta analysis, collaborator samples were shipped as frozen whole blood, as isolated PBMCs, or as DNA extracted from either sample type. What the authors observed across the whole study: How much clinical and demographic metadata was included differed by source and by participant, and the metadata was provided uncurated.

Here the chain combines TRBV4-1 and TRBJ2-7; TRBD2 is perhaps the D gene, given 6 matching bases. The clonotype originates from a human donor in a cohort sampled during active COVID-19. Material: peripheral blood. The DNA sequence follows: TGCGCCAGCAGCCCCCAACTAGCCGACCACGAGCAGTACTTC. This sequence encodes CASSPQLADHEQYF.